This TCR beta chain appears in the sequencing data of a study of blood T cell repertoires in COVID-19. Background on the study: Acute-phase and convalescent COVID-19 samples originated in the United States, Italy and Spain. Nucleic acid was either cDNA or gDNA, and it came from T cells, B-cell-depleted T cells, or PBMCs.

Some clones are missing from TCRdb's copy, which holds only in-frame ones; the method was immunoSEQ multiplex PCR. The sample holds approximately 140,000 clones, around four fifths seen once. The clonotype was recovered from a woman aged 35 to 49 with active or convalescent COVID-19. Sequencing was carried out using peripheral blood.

As DNA, the CDR3 is TGTGCCAGCTCATGGGGACAGACGAACACTGAAGCTTTCTTT. It specifies CASSWGQTNTEAFF. The chain carries TRBV18 and TRBJ1-1, with TRBD1 matching 7 bases. After removal of 5 bases from V and 1 base from J, the junction contained 4 bases not matched to a gene. Germline loops: CDR1 KGHSH, CDR2 LQKENI. The CDR3 consists of 14 residues.